Below are 30 T cell receptor beta chains sequenced from a single sample in a study of T-cell reconstitution after alpha-beta-depleted transplantation in children. Preparation of the TCRbeta library was carried out with unique molecular identifiers. TCRdb independently ran MiXCR on the PCR reads; one entry per CDR3 protein. The sample has about 580,000 distinct CDR3 sequences, over 25% seen once; the top ten hold approximately 39%. This specimen consisted of PBMCs, obtained before TCRalphabeta/CD19-depleted stem cell transplant. These receptors all stem from a boy younger than two with Wiskott-Aldrich syndrome, due to receive a stem cell transplant.

A single count supports this clonotype. The chain carries TRBV15 and TRBJ2-1, with D unresolved. V was cut by 1 base and J by 3 bases, with 4 bases left in between. This CDR3 is 13 amino acids long. Germline V CDR1 and CDR2: LNHNV, YYDKDF (reference sequence). The chain's CDR3 is CATSRVDYNEQFF. The CDR3 coding sequence is TGTGCCACCAGCAGAGTGGACTACAATGAGCAGTTCTTC.

This rearrangement joins TRBV5-1 to TRBJ2-2; D call uncertain. CDR3 length: 14 amino acids. Germline values: CDR1 SGHRS, CDR2 YFSETQ. The V end was cut by 4 bases, the J end by 3 bases, with 10 bases between. The CDR3 bases are TGCGCCAGCAGCGTAGACCCTCACACCGGGGAGCTGTTTTTT. Encoded protein: CASSVDPHTGELFF.

This clonotype was observed a handful of times. The chain joins TRBV11-2 to TRBJ2-1; 10 nucleotides agree with TRBD2. Germline CDR1 and CDR2: SGHAT and FQNNGV. The J segment lost 3 bases and the V segment lost 5 bases, leaving 10 bases of the junction unmatched. This CDR3 is 17 amino acids long. The CDR3 DNA sequence: TGTGCCAGCAGCCCCCTTCCTAGCGGGAGTATCTACAATGAGCAGTTCTTC. Its translation: CASSPLPSGSIYNEQFF.

This chain uses TRBV27 with TRBJ1-5; TRBD1 is a possible D gene (5 bases). Germline V gives CDR1 MNHEY, CDR2 SMNVEV (reference sequence). The CDR3 extends over 16 amino acids. Trimming left V 3 bases short and J 4 bases short, with 16 bases between. The CDR3 loop reads CASSFWSRGRNQPQHF. The CDR3 DNA is TGTGCCAGCAGTTTTTGGAGTCGGGGGAGGAATCAGCCCCAGCATTTT.

This clonotype was seen a handful of times. This rearrangement joins TRBV4-1 to TRBJ2-1; D may match TRBD1 or TRBD2 (5 bases each). The CDR3 runs to 15 residues. V was clipped by 7 bases and J by 4 bases, with 17 bases between them. Germline V gene data show CDR1 as MGHRA and CDR2 as YSYEKL. The CDR3 loop reads CASNTPGRGYNEQFF. The CDR3 bases are TGCGCCAGCAACACACCGGGACGGGGATACAATGAGCAGTTCTTC.

This clonotype was detected a few times. For the CDR3, the DNA is TGTGCCAGCAGTGGGGTAGGAGATACGCAGTATTTT. This translates into CASSGVGDTQYF. The gene calls are TRBV25-1 and TRBJ2-3; D gene uncertain. The V gene lost 4 bases and the J gene lost 5 bases, with 7 bases spanning the gap. The CDR3 sequence is 12 residues long. From germline, CDR1 is MGHDK and CDR2 SYGVNS.

The gene calls are TRBV12-5 and TRBJ1-1, with D perhaps matching TRBD1 (5 bases). V lost 8 bases and J 6 bases, leaving 25 bases between the germline ends. The CDR3 runs to 16 residues. In germline, CDR1 is LGHNT, CDR2 FRNRAP. The CDR3, as DNA: TGTGCTAGTTCCCTTCCGGGGGGAGGGACCAACCCTGAAGCTTTCTTT. This encodes CASSLPGGGTNPEAFF.

This clonotype was counted only a few times. This chain links TRBV5-1 with TRBJ1-1, with a possible D match to TRBD1 (5 bases). Germline lookup yields CDR1 SGHRS and CDR2 YFSETQ. This CDR3 contains 15 residues. The V end was cut by 2 bases, the J end by 6 bases, with 17 bases between. The CDR3 DNA reads as TGCGCCAGCAGCTTTAGGGCAGGGATGCTGGCTGAAGCTTTCTTT. It encodes CASSFRAGMLAEAFF.

The J gene is TRBJ2-1, the V gene TRBV27; D gene unclear. The CDR3 loop spans 15 amino acids. The V end was cut by 3 bases, the J end by 5 bases, with 14 bases between. The V gene's germline CDR1 is MNHEY and CDR2 SMNVEV (reference sequence). This CDR3 reads CASSFVSSGDNEQFF. CDR3 nucleotides: TGTGCCAGCAGTTTCGTAAGTAGTGGTGACAATGAGCAGTTCTTC.

This chain links TRBV6-5 with TRBJ2-1, with 11 bases matching TRBD1. The germline gives CDR1 MNHEY, CDR2 SVGAGI. This CDR3 contains 16 residues. The J segment lost 3 bases and the V segment lost 2 bases, leaving 3 bases of the junction unmatched. The CDR3 region is CASSYAGTGGYNEQFF. As DNA, the CDR3 is TGTGCCAGCAGTTACGCCGGGACAGGGGGCTACAATGAGCAGTTCTTC.

V is TRBV5-1 and J is TRBJ2-7; 10 bases are shared with TRBD2. J gave up 4 bases and V 4 bases, and 5 bases lay outside the gene matches. The CDR3 sequence is 14 residues long. Germline CDR1 and CDR2: SGHRS and YFSETQ. CDR3 amino acids: CASSASGRVYEQYF. CDR3 coding DNA: TGCGCCAGCAGCGCAAGCGGGAGGGTTTACGAGCAGTACTTC. Full variable domain (missing parts from reference TRBV5-1 and TRBJ2-7): KAGVTQTPRYLIKTRGQQVTLSCSPISGHRSVSWYQQTPGQGLQFLFEYFSETQRNKGNFPGRFSGRQFSNSRSEMNVSTLELGDSALYLCASSASGRVYEQYFGPGTRLTVT.

This clonotype was picked up a small number of times. This chain uses TRBV15 with TRBJ1-2; no firm D call. The CDR3 is made up of 16 amino acids. Germline loops: CDR1 LNHNV, CDR2 YYDKDF (reference sequence). The ends were cut back, 5 bases at V and 4 bases at J, with 20 bases in the middle. The CDR3 spells CATSESRSGKIYGYTF. The CDR3 region has the DNA TGTGCCACCAGCGAATCCCGCTCCGGGAAAATCTATGGCTACACCTTC.

This clonotype was seen more than once but under ten times. The chain is built from TRBV2 and TRBJ1-6, with TRBD1 identical over 9 bases. The CDR3 contains 16 residues. Germline V gene lookup returns CDR1 SNHLY and CDR2 FYNNEI. V shed 6 bases, J shed 4 bases, and the junction held 7 bases outside the gene matches. CDR3 amino acids: CASREPGQGYNSPLHF. The CDR3, as DNA: TGTGCCAGCAGGGAACCGGGACAGGGATATAATTCACCCCTCCACTTT.

This clonotype was picked up a small number of times. This chain uses TRBV20-1 with TRBJ2-1; D gene uncertain. V shed 5 bases and J shed 10 bases, with 15 bases lying between them. Germline lookup yields CDR1 DFQATT and CDR2 SNEGSKA (reference sequence). The CDR3 is 12 residues long. The CDR3, as DNA: TGCAGTGCTGAGCTTTTAGGGTCGGAGCAGTTCTTC. It encodes CSAELLGSEQFF.

CDR3 region: CAAGPWNTEAFF. CDR3 coding DNA: TGTGCCGCCGGGCCATGGAACACTGAAGCTTTCTTT. The V and J genes are TRBV30 and TRBJ1-1; no reliable D call. The CDR3 runs 12 residues. Between the trimmed V and J ends, which lost 8 bases and 1 base, there was a span of 11 bases. CDR1 and CDR2 (germline): GTSNPN, SVGIG (reference sequence).

The gene calls are TRBV20-1 and TRBJ1-1; 7 nucleotides line up with TRBD1. Germline V gives CDR1 DFQATT, CDR2 SNEGSKA (reference sequence). The CDR3 is 11 amino acids. Germline trimming cut 5 bases from V and 10 bases from J; bases unmatched to any gene: 7. CDR3 region: CSALGQVLAFF. The CDR3 DNA is TGCAGTGCTCTTGGACAGGTACTAGCTTTCTTT.

The genes are TRBV2 and TRBJ1-5, with a weak D call TRBD1 (5 bases). Germline lookup yields CDR1 SNHLY and CDR2 FYNNEI. The CDR3 spans 15 residues. The V end was cut by 1 base, the J end by 0 bases, with 7 bases between. In nucleotides, the CDR3 is TGTGCCAGCAGTGAAGGACAGAATAGCAATCAGCCCCAGCATTTT. Translation: CASSEGQNSNQPQHF.

This clonotype has just a few counts. Here the CDR3 DNA reads TGTGCCAGCAGTTTATCGAAACTAGCGGGAGGTCGCTACAATGAGCAGTTCTTC. Amino acid sequence: CASSLSKLAGGRYNEQFF. This rearrangement joins TRBV27 to TRBJ2-1, with 12 bases lining up with TRBD2. Germline V gene lookup returns CDR1 MNHEY and CDR2 SMNVEV (reference sequence). After removal of 0 bases from V and 3 bases from J, the junction contained 6 bases not matched to a gene. The CDR3 has 18 amino acids.

J is TRBJ2-6 and V is TRBV18; a possible D gene is TRBD1 (6 bases). The V gene's germline CDR1 is KGHSH and CDR2 LQKENI. The CDR3 is 17 residues long. V dropped 5 bases and J dropped 3 bases, with 17 bases sitting between them. The CDR3 nucleotides read TGTGCCAGCTCAAACACAGGGAAGGGATTTGGGGCCAACGTCCTGACTTTC. Translated, it gives CASSNTGKGFGANVLTF.

This clonotype appeared a few times. The chain links TRBV11-2 to TRBJ2-5, with 16 bases identical to TRBD2. Germline V gene data show CDR1 as SGHAT and CDR2 as FQNNGV. V lost 2 bases, J lost 5 bases, and 14 bases stayed unmatched. The CDR3 sequence is 20 residues long. The CDR3 DNA is TGTGCCAGCAGCTTATTCCGATCCGGGACTAGCGGGAGGGCCCGGGAGACCCAGTACTTC. This encodes CASSLFRSGTSGRARETQYF. The variable domain in full, completed from reference TRBV11-2 and TRBJ2-5, reads EAGVAQSPRYKIIEKRQSVAFWCNPISGHATLYWYQQILGQGPKLLIQFQNNGVVDDSQLPKDRFSAERLKGVDSTLKIQPAKLEDSAVYLCASSLFRSGTSGRARETQYFGPGTRLLVL.

The V and J genes are TRBV28 and TRBJ2-7; TRBD1 aligns across 9 bases. V lost 4 bases and J lost 3; bases outside the gene matches: 16. This CDR3 contains 18 residues. Germline values: CDR1 MDHEN, CDR2 SYDVKM. Written as DNA, the CDR3 is TGTGCCAGCAGTTCATCCGGACAGGGGATTAGCTTGGGCTACGAGCAGTACTTC. As protein: CASSSSGQGISLGYEQYF.

This clonotype was detected only a few times. The rearrangement joins TRBV18 to TRBJ2-7, with 8 bases matching TRBD2. After removal of 1 base from V and 4 bases from J, the junction contained 6 bases not matched to a gene. This CDR3 contains 15 residues. Germline V gives CDR1 KGHSH, CDR2 LQKENI. The CDR3, as DNA: TGTGCCAGCTCACCACGGCCTAGCGGGTTATACGAGCAGTACTTC. It specifies CASSPRPSGLYEQYF. The complete variable domain, with remaining parts taken from reference TRBV18 and TRBJ2-7, reads NAGVMQNPRHLVRRRGQEARLRCSPMKGHSHVYWYRQLPEEGLKFMVYLQKENIIDESGMPKERFSAEFPKEGPSILRIQQVVRGDSAAYFCASSPRPSGLYEQYFGPGTRLTVT.

This clonotype was observed once. J is TRBJ2-4 and V is TRBV19; unclear D gene. The CDR3 covers 14 residues. The V gene lost 6 bases and the J gene lost 1 base, with 10 bases spanning the gap. The germline V gene encodes CDR1 LNHDA and CDR2 SQIVND (reference sequence). CDR3 protein: CASRGDVAKNIQYF. CDR3 bases: TGTGCCAGTAGAGGAGACGTGGCCAAAAACATTCAGTACTTC.

V and J are TRBV14 and TRBJ2-2, with D unclear. Germline values: CDR1 SGHDN, CDR2 FVKESK. The V gene lost 6 bases and the J gene lost 4 bases, with 9 bases spanning the gap. The CDR3 sequence is 13 residues long. The CDR3 is CASRRAGTGELFF. Here the CDR3 DNA reads TGTGCCAGCAGACGCGCAGGCACCGGGGAGCTGTTTTTT.

This clonotype occurred once. This chain uses TRBV9 with TRBJ2-5, with 7 bases matching TRBD1. J was trimmed by 6 bases and V by 1 base; bases with no gene match: 12. Germline V CDR1 and CDR2: SGDLS, YYNGEE. CDR3 size: 16 residues. CDR3 amino acids: CASSVKQGYLRKTQYF. CDR3 bases: TGTGCCAGCAGCGTAAAACAGGGGTATTTGCGAAAGACCCAGTACTTC.

The chain has TRBV7-9 and TRBJ2-1; a possible D gene is TRBD2 (7 bases). Germline CDR1 reads SEHNR; CDR2 reads FQNEAQ (reference sequence). V was pared by 4 bases and J by 4 bases, with 17 bases between. The CDR3 runs to 16 residues. CDR3 sequence reads: CASSSLPGGYYNEQFF. The CDR3 DNA is TGTGCCAGCAGCTCCCTTCCGGGGGGCTATTACAATGAGCAGTTCTTC.

Remarks on this clonotype: The conserved phenylalanine or tryptophan normally closing the CDR3 is absent here, so this likely arose from a read error. The genes are TRBV5-1 and TRBJ2-2; tentative D call: TRBD2 (5 bases). Germline CDR1 is SGHRS and CDR2 is YFSETQ. V lost 4 bases, J lost 2 bases, and 12 bases lay in between. The CDR3 length is 15 residues. DNA for the CDR3: TGCGCCAGCAGCGTTAGCGACCCAAACACCGGGGAGCTGTTTTTG. Its protein product is CASSVSDPNTGELFL.

J is TRBJ1-2 and V is TRBV20-1; 11 bases fit TRBD1. The junction had 9 bases not matched to a gene; V was cut back by 5 bases and J by 4 bases. Germline CDR1 is DFQATT and CDR2 is SNEGSKA (reference sequence). The CDR3 is 15 amino acids. Here the CDR3 reads CSALHRDRGIYGYTF. The CDR3 coding sequence is TGCAGTGCTCTTCACCGGGACAGGGGGATCTATGGCTACACCTTC.

This clonotype turned up a few times. V and J are TRBV5-5 and TRBJ2-7; TRBD1 aligns across 11 bases. The CDR3 contains 14 residues. CDR1 is SGHKS, CDR2 YYEKEE, per germline (reference sequence). V lost 3 bases and J lost 1; bases outside the gene matches: 0. The CDR3 reads CASSWDRGSYEQYF. CDR3 DNA sequence: TGTGCCAGCAGCTGGGACAGGGGGTCCTACGAGCAGTACTTC.

The chain employs TRBV11-2 and TRBJ2-7, with D unresolved. The V and J ends lost 0 bases and 2 bases respectively, with 11 bases between them. This CDR3 is 15 amino acids long. CDR1 SGHAT and CDR2 FQNNGV come from the germline V gene. This chain's CDR3 is CASSLDIITAYEQYF. The CDR3 nucleotides read TGTGCCAGCAGCTTAGATATTATAACAGCCTACGAGCAGTACTTC.